This entry describes one T cell receptor beta chain. The antigen it recognizes is unknown. Within one base of it there is no much larger clone, and no base qualities were kept. The CDR3 runs 15 amino acids, cysteine and phenylalanine included. The sequence is cut down to CDR3 DNA, 45 bases in frame from base 1. CDR1 and CDR2, looked up from the germline V gene (reference sequence), are SGHKS and YYEKEE. V is cut back by 0 bases and J by 2 bases, with 3 bases in the junction unmatched. This sample was taken from a study of T cell responses to AZD1222 COVID-19 vaccine listed by TCRdb under 2021. A note on the overall study: Because spike-specific TCR depth and breadth did not differ between the two schedules, AZD1222 recipients who got a second dose at roughly 4 weeks were pooled with those who got a second dose at roughly 12 weeks. TCR sequencing covered 233 trial participants: 207 given two doses of AZD1222 and about 26 given two doses of MenACWY control vaccine. Trial participants were enrolled by age into 18-55, 56-69 and 70-plus year subgroups, with roughly 160, 29 and 62 TCR-sequenced participants respectively. Study-level results and caveats: Nearly half of unique spike-specific TCRs reportedly recognized epitopes outside regions mutated in the B.1.351 and B.1.1.7 variants. Most participants were white British and females outnumbered males, and the authors suggested that clonal diversity may have been underestimated. A significant rise in spike-specific TCR breadth and depth was observed after two AZD1222 doses relative to day 0 and relative to MenACWY recipients. Vaccine-associated CD4 TCRs spanned the whole spike protein, with dominant responses in regions 160-218 and 743-854. The 56-69-year group was small, and its depth increase did not reach significance, likely because of low power. Because no day 14 peak-response samples were available, the repertoires could be characterized only after the peak T cell response. Conclusions about previously exposed vaccinees are limited, since just six AZD1222 recipients were seropositive for SARS-CoV-2 at baseline.

The CDR3 regions of human TCRbeta chains were analyzed by immunosequencing. From the authors' description of their analysis: Repertoire TCRs were matched against a reference library of SARS-CoV-2-specific TCRs generated with the MIRA antigen-specificity platform. Breadth meant the fraction of unique TCRs that were SARS-CoV-2-associated, whereas depth meant the fraction of total T cells that were SARS-CoV-2-associated. Using the MIRA data, each spike-specific TCR was mapped to the spike region that the TCR reacts to and placed in a CD4 or CD8 class. Log10-transformed breadth and depth values were compared by one-way ANOVA with Sidak's multiple comparisons tests. TCRdb obtained this table from immuneACCESS and retained in-frame rearrangements with V and J assigned. These tables miss some clones; where compared with another copy, unresolved V genes account for less than half of the shortfall, and the remainder is unexplained. That table gives V, J and clone size, and the DNA gave D and trimming. For this sample there are about 150,000 clones; around 91% appear just once. The ten largest account for 4% to 6% of the sample.

The intended sense of this specimen's time point label: baseline before first vaccination. The vaccinee samples were drawn from two UK trials, COV001 and COV002, one of which was a single-blind randomized controlled phase 2/3 trial testing AZD1222 (ChAdOx1 nCoV-19) in healthy adults. Trial participant PBMC samples were collected at day 0 and day 28 after the second dose for TCRbeta chain sequencing. The clonotype originates from an adult in good health. Recombination connected TRBV5-5 to TRBJ2-5; a stretch of 8 junction bases matches TRBD2. The sample was peripheral blood, taken on day 0 of AZD1222 vaccination. For the CDR3, the sequence is CASSLGGGTQETQYF. The nucleotide sequence is TGTGCCAGCAGCTTGGGCGGGGGGACTCAAGAGACCCAGTACTTC.